The clone carrying this T cell receptor (beta chain) was picked up a small number of times. This sample was included in a study of blood T cell repertoires in COVID-19. Across the whole study: Sites in the United States, Italy and Spain provided acute and convalescent COVID-19 samples. T cells, B-cell-depleted T cells, or PBMCs supplied cDNA or gDNA.

In the original processing: Researchers report that nucleated cell counts were estimated from reference gene primer amplification. TCRdb's table, derived via immunoSEQ multiplex PCR, lists solely in-frame clones and lacks some. The DNA was the basis for D and trimming; V, J and clone size are from that table. This repertoire shows approximately 220,000 clones, 80% to 85% found once; its top ten account for 2% to 2.5%. Germline V gene sequence: CDR1 SGHVS, CDR2 FQNEAQ. V was trimmed by 1 base and J by 3 bases, leaving 15 bases between them. The CDR3 is 16 residues long. This chain connects TRBV7-8 to TRBJ2-5, with a tentative D call TRBD2 (7 bases). The source material was peripheral blood. The TCR was taken from a woman aged 55-75 years with acute or convalescent COVID-19. The CDR3 loop is CASSLVGGGPKETQYF. As DNA, the CDR3 is TGTGCCAGCAGCTTAGTGGGCGGGGGCCCTAAAGAGACCCAGTACTTC.